This passage covers 10 T cell receptor beta chains from one sample sequenced in a study of neoadjuvant nivolumab and ipilimumab in lung cancer. Here immunoSEQ multiplex PCR was the method, and the copy in TCRdb shows in-frame clones only, minus some. The sample yields around 30,000 clones, 65% to 85% seen once. Specimen: tumor tissue, collected after neoadjuvant nivolumab, alone or with ipilimumab, at or shortly before surgery. These receptors originate from an adult with non-small cell lung cancer.

This sequence joins TRBV5-4 and TRBJ1-2; tentative D call: TRBD1 (5 bases). The CDR3 loop spans 15 amino acids. V was clipped by 3 bases and J by 7 bases, with 19 bases between them. From germline, CDR1 is SGHNT and CDR2 YYREEE (reference sequence). DNA of the CDR3: TGTGCCAGCAGCTCAGCTTGGGGGGAAAGGGTTGGCTACACCTTC. Amino acids: CASSSAWGERVGYTF.

This clone has just one count. This chain uses TRBV30 with TRBJ2-7, with D possibly being TRBD2 (5 bases). The CDR3 runs 11 residues. Germline V CDR1 and CDR2: GTSNPN, SVGIG (reference sequence). The V end lost 8 bases, the J end lost 3 bases, and 11 bases lay between the germline ends. Here the CDR3 DNA reads TGTGCCACCGCACGGGACTACGAGCAGTACTTC. It translates to CATARDYEQYF.

The count of this clone is one. This chain links TRBV6-6 with TRBJ2-5; 13 bases match TRBD2. Germline CDR1 MNHNY, CDR2 SVGAGI (reference sequence). The CDR3 has 15 amino acids. Unmatched junction bases numbered 8, after V lost 6 bases and J lost 7 bases. CDR3 loop: CASSLGTSGVGTQYF. Here the CDR3 DNA reads TGTGCCAGCAGCCTCGGGACTAGCGGGGTCGGGACCCAGTACTTC.

The rearrangement links TRBV6-5 to TRBJ2-1; D ambiguous. The V end was cut by 0 bases, the J end by 5 bases, with 5 bases between. There are 13 residues in the CDR3. Germline lookup yields CDR1 MNHEY and CDR2 SVGAGI. CDR3 residues: CASSYSLNNEQFF. CDR3 nucleotides: TGTGCCAGCAGTTACTCCCTTAACAATGAGCAGTTCTTC.

This sequence joins TRBV2 and TRBJ2-7; D may be TRBD1 (6 bases). The germline V gene has CDR1 SNHLY and CDR2 FYNNEI. This CDR3 has 12 residues. The V and J ends lost 6 bases and 3 bases respectively, with 9 bases between them. The CDR3 region is CASRTDSYEQYF. The DNA for the CDR3 is TGTGCCAGCAGAACGGACAGCTACGAGCAGTACTTC.

The chain carries TRBV28 and TRBJ1-2; 11 bases align to TRBD1. V was pared by 8 bases and J by 4 bases, with 0 bases of the junction left unmatched. This CDR3 has 12 amino acids. The V gene's germline CDR1 is MDHEN and CDR2 SYDVKM. CDR3 DNA: TGTGCCAGCGGACAGGGGGCCTATGGCTACACCTTC. Amino acid sequence: CASGQGAYGYTF.

The sample holds one count of this clone. DNA for the CDR3: TGTGCCAGCAGCCAGAGGTCAGGGGGGACAGATACGCAGTATTTT. It specifies CASSQRSGGTDTQYF. The chain links TRBV7-9 to TRBJ2-3, with D tentatively TRBD1 (7 bases). Trimming took off 5 bases at V and 3 bases at J, with 15 bases between the two ends. The CDR3 length is 15 residues. Germline CDR1 reads SEHNR; CDR2 reads FQNEAQ (reference sequence).

The V gene is TRBV6-5, the J gene TRBJ1-6; unclear D gene. Germline CDR1 reads MNHEY; CDR2 reads SVGAGI. V dropped 2 bases and J dropped 10 bases, with 12 bases sitting between them. This CDR3 contains 14 residues. The CDR3 nucleotides read TGTGCCAGCAGTTACGCACAGCGAGGGTCACCCCTCCACTTT. Translated: CASSYAQRGSPLHF.

The gene calls are TRBV5-1 and TRBJ2-7; 8 bases fit TRBD1. The CDR3 has 14 residues. CDR1 and CDR2 (germline): SGHRS, YFSETQ. V was pared by 4 bases and J by 2 bases, with 5 bases of the junction left unmatched. CDR3 coding DNA: TGCGCCAGCAGCGTCCAGGGGGCCACCTACGAGCAGTACTTC. Amino acid sequence: CASSVQGATYEQYF.

The V gene is TRBV25-1, the J gene TRBJ1-2, with no clear D. CDR3 size: 13 residues. V lost 3 bases to trimming and J lost 0 bases, with 5 bases between them. Germline CDR1 reads MGHDK; CDR2 reads SYGVNS. CDR3 in DNA: TGTGCCAGCAGTGACGGAGCTAACTATGGCTACACCTTC. Its translation: CASSDGANYGYTF.